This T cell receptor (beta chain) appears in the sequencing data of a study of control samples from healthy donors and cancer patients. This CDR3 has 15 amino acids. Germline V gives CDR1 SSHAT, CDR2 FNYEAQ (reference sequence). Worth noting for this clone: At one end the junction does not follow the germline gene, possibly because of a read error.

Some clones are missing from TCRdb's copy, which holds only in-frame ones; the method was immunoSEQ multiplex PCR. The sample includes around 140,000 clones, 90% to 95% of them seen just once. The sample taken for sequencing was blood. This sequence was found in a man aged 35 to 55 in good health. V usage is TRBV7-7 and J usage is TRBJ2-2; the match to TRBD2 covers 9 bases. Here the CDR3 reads CASSPGVAGDGELFF. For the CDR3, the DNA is TGTGCTAGCAGCCCTGGGGTAGCGGGGGACGGGGAGCTGTTTTTT.